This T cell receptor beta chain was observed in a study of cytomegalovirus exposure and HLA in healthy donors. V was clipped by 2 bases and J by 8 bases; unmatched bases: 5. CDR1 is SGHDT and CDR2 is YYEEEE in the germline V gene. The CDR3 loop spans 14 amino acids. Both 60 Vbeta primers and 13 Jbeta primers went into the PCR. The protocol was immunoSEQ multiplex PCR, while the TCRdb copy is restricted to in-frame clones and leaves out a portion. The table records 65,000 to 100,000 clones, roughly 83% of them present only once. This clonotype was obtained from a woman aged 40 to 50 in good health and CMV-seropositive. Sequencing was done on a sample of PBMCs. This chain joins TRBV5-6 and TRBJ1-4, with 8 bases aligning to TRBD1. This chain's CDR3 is CASSFYRGTEKLFF. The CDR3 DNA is TGTGCCAGCAGCTTTTACAGGGGGACGGAAAAACTGTTTTTT.